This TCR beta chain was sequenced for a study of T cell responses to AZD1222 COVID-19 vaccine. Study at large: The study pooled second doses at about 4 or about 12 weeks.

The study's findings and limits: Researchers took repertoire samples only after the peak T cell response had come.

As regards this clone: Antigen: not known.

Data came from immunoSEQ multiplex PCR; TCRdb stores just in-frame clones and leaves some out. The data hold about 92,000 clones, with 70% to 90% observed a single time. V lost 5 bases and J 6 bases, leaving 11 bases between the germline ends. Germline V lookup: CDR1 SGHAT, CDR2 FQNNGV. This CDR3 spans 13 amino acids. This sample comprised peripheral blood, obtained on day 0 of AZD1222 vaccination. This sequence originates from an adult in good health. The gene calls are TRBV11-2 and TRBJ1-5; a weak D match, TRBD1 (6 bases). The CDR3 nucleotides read TGTGCCAGCAGCACACAGGGAGGTCAGCCCCAGCATTTT. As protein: CASSTQGGQPQHF.